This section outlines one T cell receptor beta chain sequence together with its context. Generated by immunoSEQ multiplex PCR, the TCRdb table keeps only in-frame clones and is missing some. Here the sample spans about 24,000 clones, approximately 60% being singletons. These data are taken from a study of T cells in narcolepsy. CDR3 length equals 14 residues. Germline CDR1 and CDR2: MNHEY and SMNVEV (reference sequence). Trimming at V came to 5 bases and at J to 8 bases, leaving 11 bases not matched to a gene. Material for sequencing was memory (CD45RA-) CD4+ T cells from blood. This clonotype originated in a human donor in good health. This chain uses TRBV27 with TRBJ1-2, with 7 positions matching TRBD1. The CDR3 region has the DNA TGTGCCAGCAGTCCTCCGACAGGGCAGGGCGGCTACACCTTC. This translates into CASSPPTGQGGYTF.